The 4 T cell receptor beta chains presented below share a single source sample, sequenced in a study of glioma-infiltrating T cells. The iRepertoire nested amplicon-rescue multiplex PCR amplified TCR alpha and beta CDR3s from RNA. MiXCR was run by TCRdb on the multiplex PCR reads, yielding one entry per CDR3 protein. This sample yields under 200,000 distinct CDR3 sequences, of which about 47% are seen a single time; 5% to 5.5% belongs to the top ten. The sequenced sample was glioma tissue, nonneoplastic brain tissue, or PBMCs (not recorded which). These receptor sequences come from a human donor with low-grade glioma or glioblastoma, undergoing nonglioma brain surgery, or in good health (not recorded which).

This clonotype occurred a few times. A single base separates this from a much larger clone, so it may be a read error. This chain uses TRBV20-1 with TRBJ2-7, with 7 positions matching TRBD2. Trimming at V came to 1 base and at J to 2 bases, leaving 8 bases not matched to a gene. Germline V gene sequence: CDR1 DFQATT, CDR2 SNEGSKA (reference sequence). This CDR3 comprises 15 residues. For the CDR3, the DNA is TGCAGTGCTAGAGGGGGAGGGAGGGCCACCTACGAGCAGTACTTC. This codes for CSARGGGRATYEQYF.

Notes on this clonotype: This may come from a read error, since a much larger clone is one base off. DNA of the CDR3: TGTGCCAGCAGTCCCCCCGGGGGGGTGCACGAGCAGTACTTC. Its protein is CASSPPGGVHEQYF. The chain is built from TRBV28 and TRBJ2-7; 8 bases match TRBD2. Trimming at V came to 5 bases and at J to 5 bases, leaving 8 bases not matched to a gene. This CDR3 contains 14 residues. Germline V CDR1 and CDR2: MDHEN, SYDVKM.

The chain has TRBV7-8 and TRBJ1-5; D uncertain. The V end lost 5 bases, the J end lost 6 bases, and 23 bases lay between the germline ends. The CDR3 contains 17 residues. CDR1 SGHVS and CDR2 FQNEAQ come from the germline V gene. The CDR3 nucleotides read TGTGCCAGCAGCCACTTTCCTATGGGTAGGGCAATTCAGCCCCAGCATTTT. Encoded protein: CASSHFPMGRAIQPQHF.

Regarding this clonotype: A much bigger clone sits one base away, suggesting this may be a read error. The V call is TRBV20-1, the J call TRBJ1-3; tentatively, D is TRBD1 (6 bases). This CDR3 contains 14 residues. The germline gives CDR1 DFQATT, CDR2 SNEGSKA (reference sequence). CDR3 sequence: CSARDQGSGNNIYF. DNA of the CDR3: TGCAGTGCTAGAGACCAGGGGTCTGGAAACAACATATATTTT.